These T cell receptor beta chains were read from a single sample in a study of blood T cell repertoires in COVID-19. The repertoire was sequenced with immunoSEQ multiplex PCR; TCRdb's copy has only in-frame clones and lacks some. Among a few hundred thousand clones, roughly 86% were seen once, and the ten largest hold around 11%. The sequencing input was peripheral blood. The receptors here all came from a woman aged 30 to 39 with COVID-19, enrolled during active disease. CDR3s include the opening cysteine and the closing phenylalanine or tryptophan. A D gene is named only where the DNA matches it firmly. Not all rows give a size; the values are once, few, many and, for expanded clones, a class.

TRBD1 TRBJ1-2 TRBV5-1 NA TGCGCCAGCAGCCTTCTCGGACAGGGGGCGCAGGACTACACCTTC CASSLLGQGAQDYTF
TRBD2 TRBJ2-1 TRBV9 NA TGTGCCAGCAGCTACGGACTAGCGGGAGGTGAGCAGTTCTTC CASSYGLAGGEQFF
NA TRBJ1-6 TRBV5-5 NA TGTGCCAGCAGCCAAAATAATTCACCCCTCCACTTT CASSQNNSPLHF
TRBD1 TRBJ1-6 TRBV10-2 NA TGCGCCAGCAGGCAAACAGGGGACTTTGCCTCACCCCTCCACTTT CASRQTGDFASPLHF
NA TRBJ2-1 TRBV5-1 medium-sized TGCGCCAGCAGCTTGGAACACGACAATGAGCAGTTCTTC CASSLEHDNEQFF
NA TRBJ2-1 TRBV11-2 NA TGTGCCAGCAGCGGAAGGGGGCCCGGGGGCTCCTACAATGAGCAGTTCTTC CASSGRGPGGSYNEQFF
NA TRBJ2-2 TRBV11-2 NA TGTGCCAGCAGCTTTGGGGGGTGGGACCCGAACACCGGGGAGCTGTTTTTT CASSFGGWDPNTGELFF
NA TRBJ2-5 TRBV6-2/TRBV6-3 few TGTGCCAGCAGTTACTCTTTGCCTCCGGAGGTGACCCAGTACTTC CASSYSLPPEVTQYF
TRBD1 TRBJ2-7 TRBV28 NA TGTGCCAGCAGTTTGACAGGGGGCTACCACGAGCAGTACTTC CASSLTGGYHEQYF
TRBD2 TRBJ2-2 TRBV7-9 once TGTGCCAGCAGCCGCGACGGGGGAGGGTCCGGGGAGCTGTTTTTT CASSRDGGGSGELFF
NA TRBJ2-7 TRBV11-1 NA TGTGCCAGCAGCCACCCCCCAGGCGAGCAGTACTTC CASSHPPGEQYF
NA TRBJ1-2 TRBV27 NA TGTGCCAGCAGTTTATCTGAGGGAGGGAACTATGGCTACACCTTC CASSLSEGGNYGYTF
NA TRBJ2-7 TRBV5-1 NA TGCGCCAGCAGCTTGGGGGCGAGCGAGCAGTACTTC CASSLGASEQYF
NA TRBJ2-5 TRBV7-9 NA TGTGCCAGCAGCCGGGGGTGGGAGACCCAGTACTTC CASSRGWETQYF
TRBD2 TRBJ2-3 TRBV3-1/TRBV3-2 NA TGTGCCAGCAGCCAGGGGACTAGCGGCACAGATACGCAGTATTTT CASSQGTSGTDTQYF
TRBD1 TRBJ1-6 TRBV6-4 NA TGTGCCAGCACCCCCTTTGCCCGGGCACAGGGGGTAAATAATTCACCCCTCCACTTT CASTPFARAQGVNNSPLHF
NA TRBJ1-2 TRBV11-2 NA TGTGCCAGCAGCTTTGTAAGCGGCCCGAGGGCTGGCTACACCTTC CASSFVSGPRAGYTF
NA TRBJ2-7 TRBV3-1/TRBV3-2 once TGTGCCAGCAGCCAAGATCCCGGCCGGGGGAGCGAGCAGTACTTC CASSQDPGRGSEQYF
NA TRBJ1-2 TRBV30 NA TGTGCCTGGAGAGCGGGGGGGTATGGCTACACCTTC CAWRAGGYGYTF
TRBD1 TRBJ1-4 TRBV5-6 NA TGTGCCAGCAGCTCGGACAGGGTTTATGAAAAACTGTTTTTT CASSSDRVYEKLFF